This TCR beta chain was identified during a study of T-cell memory formation after mild COVID-19. Study-wide background: TCR clusters were largely donor specific.

TCRdb itself ran the 5' RACE reads through MiXCR, one entry per CDR3 protein. The data hold 300,000 to 350,000 distinct CDR3 sequences, with about 13% observed a single time. Whole-study results and caveats: Clones contracting over day 15 to 85 were CD4/CD8 balanced, with later expanders leaning CD4+. That cross-reactive memory joined was suggested by some responding clones appearing in pre-infection memory.

The CDR3 loop spans 16 amino acids. Germline loops: CDR1 LGHNA, CDR2 YSLEER. Trimming shortened V by 2 bases and J by 4 bases, and 17 bases separated the two germline ends. In the case of this clonotype: Its target is unknown.

This receptor was identified in a man aged 18 to 30 who had mild COVID-19 (a few samples of this study predate the infection). Cell type and time point are not known. The chain links TRBV4-3 to TRBJ1-2; no clear D. The sample was PBMCs or a T cell subset sorted from them (not recorded which). The CDR3 reads CASSQSLRRLAYGYTF. CDR3 sequence (DNA): TGCGCCAGCAGCCAAAGCCTCAGACGGCTTGCCTATGGCTACACCTTC.